This T cell receptor (beta chain) was sequenced for a study of T cell clones after liver transplantation. Study-wide findings and caveats: In 5 of 8 subjects, circulating graft-donor-reactive CD4 TCRbeta sequences fell significantly after transplant.

Regarding this clone: The target antigen is unknown.

The germline V gene has CDR1 MNHNS and CDR2 SASEGT. This CDR3 is 15 amino acids long. V shed 6 bases, J shed 7 bases, and the junction held 7 bases outside the gene matches. Assay: immunoSEQ multiplex PCR; the TCRdb copy retains only in-frame clones and omits some. Among some 80,000 clones listed, roughly 80% were seen once. The sequence was collected from a human patient who received a liver transplant. Some of the T cells may derive from the graft donor. The chain employs TRBV6-1 and TRBJ2-1; TRBD2 agrees at 12 bases. This specimen was CD4+ T cells from blood, taken 48 months after liver transplant. CDR3 nucleotides: TGTGCCAGCAGCCCGACTAGCGGGAGATCGAATGAGCAGTTCTTC. As protein: CASSPTSGRSNEQFF.